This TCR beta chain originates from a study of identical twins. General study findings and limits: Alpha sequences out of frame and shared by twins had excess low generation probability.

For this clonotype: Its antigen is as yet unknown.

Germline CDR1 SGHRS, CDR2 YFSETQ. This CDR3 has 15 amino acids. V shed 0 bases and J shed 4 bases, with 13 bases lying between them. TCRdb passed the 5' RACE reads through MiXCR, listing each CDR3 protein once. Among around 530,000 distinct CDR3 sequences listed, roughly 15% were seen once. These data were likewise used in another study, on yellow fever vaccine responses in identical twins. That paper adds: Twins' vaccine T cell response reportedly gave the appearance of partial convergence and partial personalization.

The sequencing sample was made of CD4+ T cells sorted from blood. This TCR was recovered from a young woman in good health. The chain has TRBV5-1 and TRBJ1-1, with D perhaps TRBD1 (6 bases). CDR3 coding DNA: TGCGCCAGCAGCTTGGAAGGGACAATCTCCACTGAAGCTTTCTTT. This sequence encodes CASSLEGTISTEAFF.